This T cell receptor beta chain was documented in a study of Ad26.COV2.S vaccination and SARS-CoV-2 variants. Generated by immunoSEQ multiplex PCR, the TCRdb table keeps only in-frame clones and is missing some. This sample carries hundreds of thousands of clones, more than 80% of them seen once, and the ten largest clones take about 1.5%. The treatment is: roughly 19 received Ad26.COV2.S at low or high dose, single or two shots; 5 received placebo; per-sample allocation not given. The study sampled participants on day 63 after the first vaccine or placebo injection. Looked up from germline, CDR1 is PRHDT and CDR2 is FYEKMQ (reference sequence). Trimming left V 7 bases short and J 0 bases short, with 13 bases between. This CDR3 region has 14 residues.

This chain connects TRBV13 to TRBJ2-7; D possibly corresponds to TRBD1 (6 bases). The sequence derives from a person between 18 and 65 years old who received the Ad26.COV2.S COVID-19 vaccine or a placebo. This material consisted of peripheral blood, taken in a trial of Ad26.COV2.S vaccine versus placebo. The CDR3 here is CASTGQLGSYEQYF. The CDR3 DNA sequence: TGTGCCAGCACAGGACAGCTGGGCTCCTACGAGCAGTACTTC.